This TCR beta chain derives from a study of blood T cell repertoires in COVID-19. Study background: Researchers got acute and convalescent COVID-19 samples from the United States, Italy and Spain. The cDNA or gDNA used as material had been derived from T cells, B-cell-depleted T cells, or PBMCs.

Within 2 weeks of study entry, exposed participants had contacted a PCR-confirmed or clinician-diagnosed COVID-19 case. Authors' data handling: Nucleated cell number was recorded as an estimate derived from reference gene primer amplification. The repertoire was sequenced with immunoSEQ multiplex PCR; TCRdb's copy has only in-frame clones and lacks some. That table is the source of V, J and clone size, and D and trimming were worked out from the DNA. The table has 150,000 or so clones, less than 90% seen once. This clonotype was sampled from a woman between 50 and 59 years old who had been exposed to COVID-19. Sequencing used PBMCs or T cells enriched from blood (not recorded which).

CDR3 sequence: CASSPGTTYGYTF. In DNA, the CDR3 is TGTGCCAGCAGCCCTGGGACAACCTATGGCTACACCTTC. The chain carries TRBV12-3 or TRBV12-4 and TRBJ1-2, with D maybe TRBD1 (6 bases). The CDR3 has 13 residues. V was pared by 6 bases and J by 4 bases, with 12 bases between.